The next 11 T cell receptor beta chains were all read from a single sample in a study of blood T cells in healthy people across ages. A second roughly 6 to 12 cycle PCR used barcoded and J-beta primers. TCRdb re-derived calls from the 5' RACE reads in MiXCR, one entry per CDR3 protein. The sample includes more than 500,000 distinct CDR3 sequences, about 25% of them seen just once. Sequencing was performed on blood. The source of these receptors is a woman aged 70-85 years in good health.

The chain joins TRBV20-1 to TRBJ1-1; D is perhaps TRBD1 (5 bases). Germline V gene lookup returns CDR1 DFQATT and CDR2 SNEGSKA (reference sequence). The CDR3 sequence is 11 residues long. V lost 5 bases, J lost 5 bases, and 9 bases lay in between. In DNA, the CDR3 is TGCAGTGCTCAGGGCAGGACTGAAGCTTTCTTT. Protein product: CSAQGRTEAFF.

In its sample, this clonotype was seen many times. J is TRBJ1-2 and V is TRBV6-6; a weak D match, TRBD1 (5 bases). Germline CDR1 MNHNY, CDR2 SVGAGI (reference sequence). This CDR3 has 13 residues. Trimming took off 6 bases at V and 5 bases at J, with 13 bases between the two ends. CDR3 DNA sequence: TGTGCCAGCAGCCTGACAGAATCTTATGGCTACACCTTC. Translation: CASSLTESYGYTF.

This chain uses TRBV3-1 with TRBJ1-2; D gene ambiguous. Deletions cut 2 bases from V and 8 bases from J, with 15 bases between. The CDR3 contains 14 residues. Germline CDR1 is LGHDT and CDR2 is YNNKEL (reference sequence). For the CDR3, the DNA is TGTGCCAGCAGCCAATCCTCAGGCTCAGCGGGCTACACCTTC. Its protein is CASSQSSGSAGYTF.

The chain is built from TRBV4-2 and TRBJ1-2, with D perhaps matching TRBD1 (6 bases). The CDR3 loop spans 16 amino acids. With 0 bases removed from V and 4 bases from J, the gap between germline ends came to 15 bases. Germline V gene data show CDR1 as LGHNA and CDR2 as YNFKEQ. Here the CDR3 reads CASSQDSGARGYGYTF. The DNA for the CDR3 is TGTGCCAGCAGCCAAGACTCGGGGGCTAGGGGCTATGGCTACACCTTC.

In its sample, this clonotype was seen a few times. This chain uses TRBV20-1 with TRBJ2-1, with a tentative D call TRBD2 (5 bases). The end of the DNA is better explained by TRBJ2-5, so the J call may be wrong. The CDR3 is made up of 12 amino acids. Per the germline V gene, CDR1 is DFQATT and CDR2 is SNEGSKA (reference sequence). The CDR3 DNA reads as TGCAGTGCTAGAGGAGGGTGGGAGACCCAGTACTTC. Amino acids: CSARGGWETQYF.

This clonotype has at least ten counts. The chain carries TRBV21-1 and TRBJ2-5; the tabulated D call, TRBD1, remains unverified against the DNA. TRBV21-1 constitutes a pseudogene. The CDR3 consists of 16 residues. In nucleotides, the CDR3 is TGTGCCAGCAGCACGCAGAACTGGACAACCCAAGAGACCCAGTACTTC. It encodes CASSTQNWTTQETQYF.

V and J are TRBV24-1 and TRBJ2-3; a weak D match, TRBD2 (6 bases). This CDR3 spans 14 amino acids. Trimming pared 4 bases from V and 6 bases from J, leaving 13 bases between. CDR1 KGHDR and CDR2 SFDVKD come from the germline V gene. The DNA for the CDR3 is TGTGCCACCAGTGAGCGATACGCGGGGGATACGCAGTATTTT. Its translation is CATSERYAGDTQYF.

This chain uses TRBV5-1 with TRBJ2-3, with 7 nucleotides matching TRBD1. V lost 4 bases to trimming and J lost 2 bases; unmatched junction nucleotides: 4. CDR1 SGHRS and CDR2 YFSETQ come from the germline V gene. The CDR3 loop spans 14 amino acids. Here the CDR3 reads CASSVGQATDTQYF. The CDR3 DNA sequence: TGCGCCAGCAGCGTAGGACAGGCCACAGATACGCAGTATTTT.

This clonotype appeared a few times. This rearrangement joins TRBV5-1 to TRBJ1-1; 7 bases line up with TRBD1. Germline V gene sequence: CDR1 SGHRS, CDR2 YFSETQ. This CDR3 is 15 amino acids long. With 0 bases clipped from V and 5 bases from J, the junction kept 7 bases outside the gene matches. DNA for the CDR3: TGCGCCAGCAGCTTGGACGGGACAGCCCAAACTGAAGCTTTCTTT. Its protein is CASSLDGTAQTEAFF. Filled out from reference TRBV5-1 and TRBJ1-1, the complete variable domain reads KAGVTQTPRYLIKTRGQQVTLSCSPISGHRSVSWYQQTPGQGLQFLFEYFSETQRNKGNFPGRFSGRQFSNSRSEMNVSTLELGDSALYLCASSLDGTAQTEAFFGQGTRLTVV.

CDR3 coding DNA: TGTGCCAGCAGCCCAAAGACCAGGAACTCCTACGAGCAGTACTTC. Its translation: CASSPKTRNSYEQYF. The chain has TRBV7-2 and TRBJ2-7, with D unresolved. This CDR3 region has 15 residues. The ends were cut back, 5 bases at V and 0 bases at J, with 14 bases in the middle. Germline CDR1 is SGHTA and CDR2 is FQGNSA. The complete variable domain, with remaining parts taken from reference TRBV7-2 and TRBJ2-7, reads GAGVSQSPSNKVTEKGKDVELRCDPISGHTALYWYRQSLGQGLEFLIYFQGNSAPDKSGLPSDRFSAERTGGSVSTLTIQRTQQEDSAVYLCASSPKTRNSYEQYFGPGTRLTVT.

This clonotype was counted a few times. The gene calls are TRBV20-1 and TRBJ2-1; TRBD2 agrees at 8 bases. The V gene end was trimmed by 6 bases and the J gene end by 2 bases; junction bases not matched to a gene: 9. CDR3 length: 15 amino acids. In germline, CDR1 is DFQATT, CDR2 SNEGSKA (reference sequence). The CDR3 DNA reads TGCAGTGCCCGGACGGGGGGGGTCCCCTACAATGAGCAGTTCTTC. As protein: CSARTGGVPYNEQFF.